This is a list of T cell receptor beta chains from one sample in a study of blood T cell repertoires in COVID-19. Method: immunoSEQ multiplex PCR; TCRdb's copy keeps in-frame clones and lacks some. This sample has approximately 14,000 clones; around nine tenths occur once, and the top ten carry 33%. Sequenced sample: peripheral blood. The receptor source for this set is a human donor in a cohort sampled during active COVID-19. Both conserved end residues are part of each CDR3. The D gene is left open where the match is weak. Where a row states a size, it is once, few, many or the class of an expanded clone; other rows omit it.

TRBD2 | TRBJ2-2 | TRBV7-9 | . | TGTGCCAGCAGCTGGGGGACTAGCGGGAGCGATTTGACCGGGGAGCTGTTTTTT | CASSWGTSGSDLTGELFF
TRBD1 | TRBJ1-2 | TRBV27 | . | TGTGCCAGCAGTTTTGGACAGGGAAATAACTATGGCTACACCTTC | CASSFGQGNNYGYTF
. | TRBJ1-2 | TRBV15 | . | TGTGCCACCAGCAGGCGCGGCGGCAGCAGCTATGGCTACACCTTC | CATSRRGGSSYGYTF
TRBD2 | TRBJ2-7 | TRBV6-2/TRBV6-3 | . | TGTGCCAGCAGTTACTCGAGGCTAGCGGGGGACTACGAGCAGTACTTC | CASSYSRLAGDYEQYF
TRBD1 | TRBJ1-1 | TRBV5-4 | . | TGTGCCAGCAGCGACGGACAGGGTTTGCTCACTGAAGCTTTCTTT | CASSDGQGLLTEAFF
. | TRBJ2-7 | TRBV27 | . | TGTGCCAGCAGTTTATCGTGGCAGGGTAACGCCTACGAGCAGTACTTC | CASSLSWQGNAYEQYF
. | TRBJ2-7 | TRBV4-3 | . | TGCGCCAGCAGCCAAGACAGGGGGGCGTACGAGCAGTACTTC | CASSQDRGAYEQYF
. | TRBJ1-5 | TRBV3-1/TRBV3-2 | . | TGTGCCAGCAGCCAGGACCGGGGGCAGCCCCAGCATTTT | CASSQDRGQPQHF
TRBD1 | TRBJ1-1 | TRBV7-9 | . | TGTGCCAGCAGCCCCCGACAGGGAGGAACTGAAGCTTTCTTT | CASSPRQGGTEAFF
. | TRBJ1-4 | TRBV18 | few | TGTGCCAGCTCACCACCCGATTTTACAGGAATTGGCCATGAAAAACTGTTTTTT | CASSPPDFTGIGHEKLFF
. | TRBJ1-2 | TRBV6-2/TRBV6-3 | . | TGTGCCAGCAGTTACTTAATTACAGGACGGAATGGCTACACCTTC | CASSYLITGRNGYTF
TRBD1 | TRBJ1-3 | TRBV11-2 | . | TGTGCCAGCACCGATCCGGGACAGGGTTCTGGAAACACCATATATTTT | CASTDPGQGSGNTIYF
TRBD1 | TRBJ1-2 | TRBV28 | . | TGTGCCAGCAGTGCCCCTGCGGAGGGGGCGCTAACTTTTTACACCTTC | CASSAPAEGALTFYTF
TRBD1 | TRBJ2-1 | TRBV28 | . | TGTGCCAGCAGCCCCCCTCCGGCTACAGGGGCCAATGAGCAGTTCTTC | CASSPPPATGANEQFF
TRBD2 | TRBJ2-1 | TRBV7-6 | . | TGTGCCAGCAGCTCGAAACGAGGACTAGCGGGAGCGATCTACAATGAGCAGTTCTTC | CASSSKRGLAGAIYNEQFF
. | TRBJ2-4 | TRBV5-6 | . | TGTGCCAGCAGCCCACTACAACAAAACATTCAGTACTTC | CASSPLQQNIQYF
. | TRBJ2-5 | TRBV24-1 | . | TGTGCCACCAGTGATTTGAAGGCAGGGGCTCAAGAGACCCAGTACTTC | CATSDLKAGAQETQYF
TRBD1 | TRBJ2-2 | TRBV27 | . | TGTGCCAGCAGCCAGGGGGCCGGGGAGCTGTTTTTT | CASSQGAGELFF
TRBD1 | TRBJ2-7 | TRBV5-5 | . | TGTGCCAGCAGCTTCGGGACAGGGGGCAACGAGCAGTACTTC | CASSFGTGGNEQYF
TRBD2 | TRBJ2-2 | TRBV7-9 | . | TGTGCCAGCAGCAAAGCGGGAGGCGCCTACACCGGGGAGCTGTTTTTT | CASSKAGGAYTGELFF
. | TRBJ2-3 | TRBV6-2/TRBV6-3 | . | TGTGCCAGCAGTTACCTTCAACAGGACCTATACACAGATACGCAGTATTTT | CASSYLQQDLYTDTQYF
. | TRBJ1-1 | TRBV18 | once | TGTGCCAGCTCACCCGAACAGGGGAACACTGAAGCTTTCTTT | CASSPEQGNTEAFF
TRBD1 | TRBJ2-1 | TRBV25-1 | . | TGTGCCAGCAGTGCCCGACAGGGATTAAGCTCCTACAATGAGCAGTTCTTC | CASSARQGLSSYNEQFF
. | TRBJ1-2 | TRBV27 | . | TGTGCCACCTACGGGGGGTTAGGCTACACCTTC | CATYGGLGYTF
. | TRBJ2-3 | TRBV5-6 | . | TGTGCCAGCAGCTTGGTACAGGGCGAATCAGTAGATACGCAGTATTTT | CASSLVQGESVDTQYF
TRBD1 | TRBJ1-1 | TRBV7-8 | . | TGTGCCAGCAGCTTAGCGCAGGGGGTTGCGGGTTCAATCGAAGCTTTCTTT | CASSLAQGVAGSIEAFF
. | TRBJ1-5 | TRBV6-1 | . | TGTGCCAGCAGTGAATACGTGTGGAGGGGTGGCCAGCCCCAGCATTTT | CASSEYVWRGGQPQHF
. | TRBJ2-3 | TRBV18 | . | TGTGCCAGCTCAAAGGGGCGCGGGATCTCAGATACGCAGTATTTT | CASSKGRGISDTQYF
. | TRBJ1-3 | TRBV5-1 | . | TGCGCCAGCACGGGAGATTCGGGAAACACCATATATTTT | CASTGDSGNTIYF
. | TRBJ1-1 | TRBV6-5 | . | TGTGCCAGCAGTTACGGCATGAACACTGAAGCTTTCTTT | CASSYGMNTEAFF
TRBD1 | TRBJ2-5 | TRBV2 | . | TGTGCCAGCATCGGAAGGGACAGGGGGAGTGGAGAGACCCAGTACTTC | CASIGRDRGSGETQYF
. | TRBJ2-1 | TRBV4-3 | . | TGCGCCAGCAGCCAAGCTGAGGGATCTTACAGTGAGCAGTTCTTC | CASSQAEGSYSEQFF
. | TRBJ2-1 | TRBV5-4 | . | TGTGCCAGCAGCTTGGACAGGCGGTACAATGAGCAGTTCTTC | CASSLDRRYNEQFF
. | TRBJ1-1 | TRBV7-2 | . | TGTGCCAGCAGCTTACGGCAGGGTGGTGAAGCTTTCTTT | CASSLRQGGEAFF
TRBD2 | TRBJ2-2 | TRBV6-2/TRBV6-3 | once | TGTGCCAGCAGTTACGGGGGACTAGTTAAGGACACCGGGGAGCTGTTTTTT | CASSYGGLVKDTGELFF
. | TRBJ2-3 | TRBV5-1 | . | TGCGCCAGCAGCTTGGCCGGCACAGATACGCAGTATTTT | CASSLAGTDTQYF
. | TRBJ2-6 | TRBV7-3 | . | TGTGCCAGCAGTCCACTCTCTGGGGCCAACGTCCTGACTTTC | CASSPLSGANVLTF
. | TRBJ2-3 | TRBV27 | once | TGTGCCAGCAGTCCTATAGGGGGCACAGATACGCAGTATTTT | CASSPIGGTDTQYF
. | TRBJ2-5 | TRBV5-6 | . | TGTGCCAGCAGCTTGGGTGGGGCCGAGACCCAGTACTTC | CASSLGGAETQYF